These 12 T cell receptor beta chains were sequenced from one sample in a study of T-cell memory formation after mild COVID-19. MiXCR, run by TCRdb on the 5' RACE reads, gives a single entry per CDR3 protein. The data show about 620,000 distinct CDR3 sequences, under 20% seen once. Material: PBMCs or a T cell subset sorted from them (not recorded which). The receptors here all came from an adult woman who had mild COVID-19 (a few samples of this study predate the infection). Cell type and time point are not known.

The chain links TRBV7-9 to TRBJ2-1; 8 bases align to TRBD2. CDR1 is SEHNR, CDR2 FQNEAQ, per germline (reference sequence). CDR3 length: 14 amino acids. With V trimmed by 5 bases and J by 6 bases, 6 bases remained unmatched. The chain's CDR3 is CASSTPGLVNEQFF. The CDR3 nucleotides read TGTGCCAGCAGCACCCCGGGACTAGTCAATGAGCAGTTCTTC.

V usage is TRBV9 and J usage is TRBJ1-1; no definite D call. This CDR3 contains 13 residues. Germline loops: CDR1 SGDLS, CDR2 YYNGEE. The V end was cut by 4 bases, the J end by 1 base, with 8 bases between. The CDR3 sequence: CASSHGPNTEAFF. CDR3 in DNA: TGTGCCAGCAGCCACGGGCCGAACACTGAAGCTTTCTTT.

This clonotype was detected a few times. This chain uses TRBV19 with TRBJ1-1; a possible D gene is TRBD1 (6 bases). This CDR3 region has 14 residues. Trimming removed 5 bases from V and 6 bases from J, with 16 bases in between. Per germline, CDR1 LNHDA and CDR2 SQIVND (reference sequence). The CDR3 is CASSRTGWGPEAFF. CDR3 in DNA: TGTGCCAGTAGTCGAACAGGGTGGGGTCCTGAAGCTTTCTTT.

This clonotype was found a few times. The chain links TRBV12-3 or TRBV12-4 to TRBJ2-1; 11 nucleotides agree with TRBD2. The CDR3 spans 15 residues. Trimming cost V 6 bases and J 6 bases; bases outside gene matches: 7. The CDR3 DNA follows: TGTGCCAGCAGCTTACGCGGACTAGCGGGCAATGAGCAGTTCTTC. Its translation is CASSLRGLAGNEQFF.

This chain links TRBV5-4 with TRBJ2-7; 15 positions agree with TRBD2. This CDR3 region has 17 residues. CDR1 and CDR2 (germline): SGHNT, YYREEE (reference sequence). Germline trimming cut 2 bases from V and 3 bases from J; bases unmatched to any gene: 6. The CDR3 spells CASSLGLAGGRSYEQYF. Here the CDR3 DNA reads TGTGCCAGCAGCTTAGGACTAGCGGGGGGGCGTAGCTACGAGCAGTACTTC. The entire variable domain, with the rest obtained from reference TRBV5-4 and TRBJ2-7, is as follows: ETGVTQSPTHLIKTRGQQVTLRCSSQSGHNTVSWYQQALGQGPQFIFQYYREEENGRGNFPPRFSGLQFPNYSSELNVNALELDDSALYLCASSLGLAGGRSYEQYFGPGTRLTVT.

The chain couples TRBV21-1 to TRBJ2-5. TRBV21-1 has pseudogene status. This CDR3 has 18 amino acids. The CDR3 is CASSSTLDGKKIQETQYF. In DNA, the CDR3 is TGTGCCAGCAGCTCCACCTTGGACGGAAAAAAAATACAAGAGACCCAGTACTTC.

The table lists this clonotype with a few counts. J is TRBJ2-7 and V is TRBV12-3 or TRBV12-4, with unresolved D. The V and J ends lost 2 bases and 0 bases respectively, with 5 bases between them. This CDR3 comprises 13 residues. The CDR3 nucleotides are TGTGCCAGCAGTTTAAAGAGCTCCTACGAGCAGTACTTC. It translates to CASSLKSSYEQYF.

The chain combines TRBV15 with TRBJ1-3; no clear D gene. Germline CDR1 reads LNHNV; CDR2 reads YYDKDF (reference sequence). The V end lost 5 bases, the J end lost 0 bases, and 11 bases lay between the germline ends. The CDR3 loop spans 15 amino acids. CDR3 nucleotide sequence: TGTGCCACCAGCTCTTGGGGAAGCTCTGGAAACACCATATATTTT. Translated, it gives CATSSWGSSGNTIYF.

This clonotype was seen a few times. The genes are TRBV12-3 or TRBV12-4 and TRBJ1-2; no reliable D call. The V gene lost 6 bases and the J gene lost 1 base, with 9 bases spanning the gap. The CDR3 length is 13 residues. The CDR3 loop reads CASSTTDNYGYTF. The DNA for the CDR3 is TGTGCCAGCAGCACCACAGATAACTATGGCTACACCTTC.

This clonotype showed up just a few times. The rearrangement uses TRBV2 and TRBJ1-1; 9 bases are a match to TRBD1. Germline CDR1 and CDR2: SNHLY and FYNNEI. V dropped 6 bases and J dropped 3; count of bases not matched to a gene: 17. CDR3 size: 18 residues. The CDR3, as DNA: TGTGCCAGCAGGAAGGGACAGGGTTATGCATCGATGGACACTGAAGCTTTCTTT. Translating gives CASRKGQGYASMDTEAFF.

This clonotype was seen a handful of times. V usage is TRBV6-5 and J usage is TRBJ1-3; D gene unclear. The germline V gene has CDR1 MNHEY and CDR2 SVGAGI. The V end was cut by 0 bases, the J end by 0 bases, with 12 bases between. This CDR3 is built from 17 residues. As DNA, the CDR3 is TGTGCCAGCAGTTACTCGATGGCAGCGGCCTCTGGAAACACCATATATTTT. Residues: CASSYSMAAASGNTIYF.

This rearrangement joins TRBV6-6 to TRBJ2-3, with D tentatively TRBD1 (5 bases). CDR1 is MNHNY, CDR2 SVGAGI, per germline (reference sequence). Trimming removed 2 bases at V and 6 bases at J, with 12 bases between. There are 14 residues in the CDR3. CDR3 protein: CASSYGAVSDTQYF. The DNA of the CDR3 is TGTGCCAGCAGTTACGGGGCAGTTAGCGATACGCAGTATTTT.